This TCR beta chain was observed in a study of T cell changes during pregnancy in multiple sclerosis. The CDR3 has 15 amino acids. Germline V gene data show CDR1 as KGHSH and CDR2 as LQKENI. V dropped 2 bases and J dropped 1; count of bases not matched to a gene: 3. The table came from immunoSEQ multiplex PCR; TCRdb's copy has only in-frame clones and leaves some out. The sample has over 85,000 clones; 91% are singletons. The V gene is TRBV18, the J gene TRBJ2-7, with 9 bases aligning to TRBD1. The sample here was peripheral blood, taken after pregnancy. This receptor was identified in a female donor in good health, enrolled as a control in a pregnancy study. The CDR3: CASSPGTGRSYEQYF. The CDR3 DNA sequence: TGTGCCAGCTCACCAGGGACAGGGCGATCCTACGAGCAGTACTTC.